This T cell receptor beta chain was identified during a study of blood T cell repertoires in COVID-19. Study in general: The United States, Italy and Spain supplied acute and convalescent COVID-19 samples.

Study processing details: Amplification from reference gene primers served as the basis for estimated nucleated cell counts. Only in-frame clones appear in the TCRdb table, and some are missing; sequencing was by immunoSEQ multiplex PCR. V and J calls and clone size follow that table, whereas D and trimming were derived from the DNA. The sample contains tens of thousands of clones, 89% of which appear only once. This CDR3 contains 14 residues. Trimming took 5 bases from V and 10 from J, leaving 18 bases between them. CDR1 and CDR2 from the germline V gene are SGHTA and FQGNSA. The clonotype comes from a man aged 50 to 60 with COVID-19, enrolled during active disease. Sequenced: peripheral blood. The chain uses TRBV7-2 and TRBJ2-4, with D tentatively TRBD1 (7 bases). The CDR3 nucleotides read TGTGCCAGCAGCCAGACCAGGGGGGCCCTTATTCAGTACTTC. It specifies CASSQTRGALIQYF.